This T cell receptor beta chain is drawn from a study of T cell repertoires in cytomegalovirus infection. Comment on this clonotype: Its specificity is unknown.

General study results and limits: Using cumulative public TCR beta family frequency, the authors identified those who carried CMV together with the relevant HLA.

Germline-derived CDR1 and CDR2 are SQVTM and ANQGSEA. There are 15 residues in the CDR3. The V gene lost 4 bases and the J gene lost 6 bases, with 18 bases spanning the gap. TCRdb analysed the reads with MiXCR anew, one entry per CDR3 protein. In the table there are about 770,000 distinct CDR3 sequences, about 29% of which are singletons. The input for sequencing was cultured CD8+ T cells from PBMCs, taken from culture after CMV antigen stimulation. This rearrangement joins TRBV29-1 to TRBJ2-2, with D perhaps given as TRBD1 or TRBD2 (5 bases each). This TCR was recovered from a human donor in good health (CMV status not recorded). Some clones in this sample may be carry-over from other donors' samples. The DNA for the CDR3 is TGCAGCGTTGGGGGGTACTCAGGGATGGCCGGGGAGCTGTTTTTT. Translated, it gives CSVGGYSGMAGELFF.